The 19 T cell receptor beta chains below were found in one sample sequenced in a study of CD4 T cell repertoires in COVID-19. These memory T cells were uncultured and sequenced directly after ex vivo isolation. TCRdb's copy holds only in-frame clones and misses some; the assay was immunoSEQ multiplex PCR. Here the sample spans fewer than 9,500 clones, 80% to 85% being singletons. Sequenced here: effector memory CD4+ T cells from blood, sampled before the COVID-19 pandemic. These TCRs come from a human donor who had COVID-19.

In the case of this clone: One end of the junction is discordant with germline, which a read error may explain. The sample holds other DNA sequences that translate to the same CDR3. The chain employs TRBV7-3 and TRBJ1-6; D is perhaps TRBD1 (5 bases). The germline gives CDR1 SGHTA, CDR2 FQGTGA. This CDR3 spans 13 amino acids. This CDR3 is CASGFGRDSPLHF. The DNA for the CDR3 is TGTGCCAGCGGCTTCGGCAGGGATTCACCCCTCCACTTT.

This clone came up a few times. The chain joins TRBV10-3 to TRBJ1-3, with a tentative D call TRBD1 (5 bases). Trimming pared 3 bases from V and 7 bases from J, leaving 13 bases between. The germline gives CDR1 ENHRY, CDR2 SYGVKD. The CDR3 is 14 amino acids. The CDR3 here is CAISDYGGSNTIYF. In DNA, the CDR3 is TGTGCCATCAGTGATTACGGGGGGAGTAACACCATATATTTT.

The genes are TRBV19 and TRBJ1-1; 7 bases are shared with TRBD1. The CDR3 is 14 amino acids. From germline, CDR1 is LNHDA and CDR2 SQIVND (reference sequence). With V trimmed by 7 bases and J by 1 base, 6 bases remained unmatched. CDR3 sequence reads: CASMSGGTNTEAFF. CDR3 nucleotide sequence: TGTGCCAGTATGTCAGGGGGGACGAACACTGAAGCTTTCTTT.

J is TRBJ1-1 and V is TRBV19, with D hard to call. Germline assignment: CDR1 LNHDA and CDR2 SQIVND (reference sequence). CDR3 length: 14 amino acids. V gave up 4 bases and J gave up 5 bases, with 14 bases separating them. The DNA for the CDR3 is TGTGCCAGTAGTAGAGCGGGAGTAGGTACTGAAGCTTTCTTT. Translating gives CASSRAGVGTEAFF.

The chain's CDR3 is CASSATGGRQPQHF. The CDR3 nucleotides read TGTGCCAGTAGCGCGACAGGGGGGCGACAGCCCCAGCATTTT. This chain joins TRBV19 and TRBJ1-5; 9 nucleotides align to TRBD1. The germline gives CDR1 LNHDA, CDR2 SQIVND (reference sequence). CDR3 size: 14 residues. V dropped 6 bases and J dropped 7; count of bases not matched to a gene: 7.

The chain is built from TRBV14 and TRBJ2-7; TRBD1 might be the D (6 bases). The CDR3 has 15 residues. V lost 4 bases, J lost 6 bases, and 19 bases lay in between. The germline V gene has CDR1 SGHDN and CDR2 FVKESK. The CDR3 nucleotides read TGTGCCAGCAGCCTGTTGGACAGAGAGGGAAGCGAGCAGTACTTC. Translating gives CASSLLDREGSEQYF.

A few counts support this clone. CDR3 sequence: CASSPRDRGNNEQFF. In DNA form, the CDR3 reads TGTGCCAGCAGTCCGAGGGACAGGGGAAACAATGAGCAGTTCTTC. The rearrangement joins TRBV6-6 to TRBJ2-1; 10 nucleotides agree with TRBD1. Germline V gene sequence: CDR1 MNHNY, CDR2 SVGAGI (reference sequence). J gave up 5 bases and V 5 bases, and 6 bases lay outside the gene matches. This CDR3 has 15 amino acids.

The rearrangement joins TRBV28 to TRBJ1-2, with D possibly matching TRBD1 (5 bases). The length of the CDR3 is 16 residues. V was clipped by 6 bases and J by 1 base, with 18 bases between them. Germline V CDR1 and CDR2: MDHEN, SYDVKM. The CDR3 nucleotides are TGTGCCAGCAGCAACATCGGGGGTTCCAGTAACTATGGCTACACCTTC. This sequence encodes CASSNIGGSSNYGYTF.

The rearrangement links TRBV28 to TRBJ1-2; no reliable D call. V shed 3 bases and J shed 7 bases, with 18 bases lying between them. CDR3 length: 15 amino acids. The germline gives CDR1 MDHEN, CDR2 SYDVKM. CDR3 DNA: TGTGCCAGCAGTTTCTCTGGGAGCGGGCGAGGTGGCTACACCTTC. It is translated as CASSFSGSGRGGYTF.

The V and J genes are TRBV5-1 and TRBJ2-7; 7 nucleotides align to TRBD1. Losses at the gene ends were 0 bases for V and 2 bases for J; bases not matched to a gene: 5. There are 15 residues in the CDR3. The germline V gene has CDR1 SGHRS and CDR2 YFSETQ. For the CDR3, the DNA is TGCGCCAGCAGCTTGGGTGGGACAGAAACCTACGAGCAGTACTTC. This encodes CASSLGGTETYEQYF.

The chain recombines TRBV5-6 with TRBJ2-7, with D possibly matching TRBD1 (6 bases). CDR3 length: 14 amino acids. The germline V gene encodes CDR1 SGHDT and CDR2 YYEEEE. Trimming removed 4 bases from V and 2 bases from J, with 13 bases in between. The CDR3 reads CASSTPGETYEQYF. The CDR3 DNA follows: TGTGCCAGCAGCACCCCAGGGGAGACCTACGAGCAGTACTTC.

V usage is TRBV5-4 and J usage is TRBJ1-2; 10 bases map to TRBD1. In germline, CDR1 is SGHNT, CDR2 YYREEE (reference sequence). The V and J ends lost 6 bases and 7 bases, in that order; junction bases with no gene match: 3. This CDR3 is 12 amino acids long. For the CDR3, the DNA is TGTGCCAGCACCCGACAGGGGGCTGGCTACACCTTC. It specifies CASTRQGAGYTF.

CDR3 bases: TGTGCCAGCAGCTCGGGACTAGATCTTACGAACACCGGGGAGCTGTTTTTT. This codes for CASSSGLDLTNTGELFF. The chain links TRBV7-9 to TRBJ2-2; the match to TRBD2 covers 8 bases. The CDR3 contains 17 residues. Germline V gene sequence: CDR1 SEHNR, CDR2 FQNEAQ (reference sequence). The ends lost 4 bases at V and 0 bases at J; junction bases unmatched: 7.

This sequence joins TRBV15 and TRBJ2-3, with 8 bases that match TRBD2. The trim removed 1 base at V and 1 base at J, leaving 1 base unmatched. The length of the CDR3 is 15 residues. Germline V gene data show CDR1 as LNHNV and CDR2 as YYDKDF (reference sequence). The CDR3 protein is CATSRGSGGTDTQYF. CDR3 DNA: TGTGCCACCAGCAGAGGTAGCGGGGGCACAGATACGCAGTATTTT.

This chain connects TRBV5-1 to TRBJ2-5; 11 nucleotides agree with TRBD2. J gave up 2 bases and V 3 bases, and 6 bases lay outside the gene matches. This CDR3 has 16 residues. The germline V gene encodes CDR1 SGHRS and CDR2 YFSETQ. Here the CDR3 DNA reads TGCGCCAGCAGCTGGGCCGGGACTAGCGGACAAGAGACCCAGTACTTC. Protein sequence: CASSWAGTSGQETQYF. The variable domain in full, with the rest retrieved from reference TRBV5-1 and TRBJ2-5, is KAGVTQTPRYLIKTRGQQVTLSCSPISGHRSVSWYQQTPGQGLQFLFEYFSETQRNKGNFPGRFSGRQFSNSRSEMNVSTLELGDSALYLCASSWAGTSGQETQYFGPGTRLLVL.

This chain connects TRBV7-8 to TRBJ2-5; a weak D match, TRBD2 (6 bases). The germline gives CDR1 SGHVS, CDR2 FQNEAQ. V shed 0 bases and J shed 3 bases, with 8 bases lying between them. The CDR3 loop spans 14 amino acids. The CDR3 DNA follows: TGTGCCAGCAGCTTAGCGTGGGGGGAAGAGACCCAGTACTTC. It yields the protein CASSLAWGEETQYF.

This clone occurred once. This CDR3 reads CASSDEVATVMQDTQYF. The CDR3 DNA reads TGTGCCAGCAGCGATGAAGTGGCTACAGTCATGCAAGATACGCAGTATTTT. This chain links TRBV21-1 with TRBJ2-3; the DNA was not used to check the table's D call, TRBD1. TRBV21-1 is classified as a pseudogene. The CDR3 has 17 residues.

V usage is TRBV6-1 and J usage is TRBJ2-2; possibly TRBD2 for D (5 bases). Germline V gene sequence: CDR1 MNHNS, CDR2 SASEGT. This CDR3 contains 14 residues. V was shortened by 7 bases and J by 4 bases, with 13 bases between the two germline ends. The CDR3 DNA follows: TGTGCCAGCAAGCAGTCGGGAAGCACCGGGGAGCTGTTTTTT. Its protein product is CASKQSGSTGELFF.

The V and J genes are TRBV9 and TRBJ2-7, with D possibly matching TRBD2 (5 bases). The length of the CDR3 is 14 residues. The germline CDR1 and CDR2 sequences are SGDLS and YYNGEE. The V end lost 1 base, the J end lost 6 bases, and 14 bases lay between the germline ends. The chain's CDR3 is CASSVIYEGSEQYF. CDR3 nucleotide sequence: TGTGCCAGCAGCGTAATATATGAGGGTTCCGAGCAGTACTTC.